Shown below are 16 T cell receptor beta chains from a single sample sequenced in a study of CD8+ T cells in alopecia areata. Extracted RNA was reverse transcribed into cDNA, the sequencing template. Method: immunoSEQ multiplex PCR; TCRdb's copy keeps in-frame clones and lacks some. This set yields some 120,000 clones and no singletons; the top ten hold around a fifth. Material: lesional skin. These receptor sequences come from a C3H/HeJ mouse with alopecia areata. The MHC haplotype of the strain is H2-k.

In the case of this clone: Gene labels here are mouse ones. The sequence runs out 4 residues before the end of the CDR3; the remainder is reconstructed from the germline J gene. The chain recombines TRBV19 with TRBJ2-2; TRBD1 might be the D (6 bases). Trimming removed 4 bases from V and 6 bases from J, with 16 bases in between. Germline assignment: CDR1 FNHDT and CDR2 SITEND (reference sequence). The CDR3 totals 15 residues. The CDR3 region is CASSLREGVSGQLYF. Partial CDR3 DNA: TGTGCCAGCAGTCTCAGGGAGGGGGTCTCCGGG.

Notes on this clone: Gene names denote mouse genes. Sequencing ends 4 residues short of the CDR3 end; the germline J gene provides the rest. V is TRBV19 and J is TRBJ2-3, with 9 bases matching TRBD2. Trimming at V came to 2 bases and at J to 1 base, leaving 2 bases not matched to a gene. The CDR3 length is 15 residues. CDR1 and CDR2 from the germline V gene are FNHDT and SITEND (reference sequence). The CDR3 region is CASSMTGGRAETLYF. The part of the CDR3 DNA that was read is TGTGCCAGCAGTATGACTGGGGGCCGTGCAGAA.

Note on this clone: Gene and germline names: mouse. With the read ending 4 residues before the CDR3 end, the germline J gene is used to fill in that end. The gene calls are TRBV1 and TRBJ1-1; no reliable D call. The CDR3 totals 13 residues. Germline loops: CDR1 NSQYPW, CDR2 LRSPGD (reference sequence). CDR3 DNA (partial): TGCACCTGCAGTGCAGAGTCAACAACA. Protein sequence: CTCSAESTT. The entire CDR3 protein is CTCSAESTTEVFF.

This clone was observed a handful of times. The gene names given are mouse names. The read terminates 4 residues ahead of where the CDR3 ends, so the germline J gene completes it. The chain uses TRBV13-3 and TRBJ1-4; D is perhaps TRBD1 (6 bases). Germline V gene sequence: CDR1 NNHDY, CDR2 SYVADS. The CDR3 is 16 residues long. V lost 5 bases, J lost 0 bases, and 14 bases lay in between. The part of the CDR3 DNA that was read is TGTGCCAGCAGGGCCGGGACAATCATTTCCAACGAA. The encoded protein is CASRAGTIISNE. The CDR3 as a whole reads CASRAGTIISNERLFF.

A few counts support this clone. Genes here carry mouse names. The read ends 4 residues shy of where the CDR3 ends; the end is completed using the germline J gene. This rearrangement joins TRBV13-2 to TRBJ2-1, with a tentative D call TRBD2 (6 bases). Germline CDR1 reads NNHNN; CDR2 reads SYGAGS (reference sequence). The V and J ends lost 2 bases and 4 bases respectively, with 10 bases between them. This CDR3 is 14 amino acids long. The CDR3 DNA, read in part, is TGTGCCAGCGGTGACCTTGACTGGTATGCT. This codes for CASGDLDWYA. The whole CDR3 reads CASGDLDWYAEQFF.

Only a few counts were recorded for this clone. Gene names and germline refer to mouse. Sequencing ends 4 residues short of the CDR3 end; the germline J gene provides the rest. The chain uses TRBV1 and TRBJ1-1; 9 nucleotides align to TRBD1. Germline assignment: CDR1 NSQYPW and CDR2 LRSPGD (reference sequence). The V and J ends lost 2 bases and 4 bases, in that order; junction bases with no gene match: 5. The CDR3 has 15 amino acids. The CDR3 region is CTCSASQGAGTEVFF. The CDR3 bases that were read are TGCACCTGCAGTGCATCACAGGGGGCAGGCACA.

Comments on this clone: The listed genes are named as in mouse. CDR3 protein: CTCSAARLSSQNTLYF. The DNA read from the CDR3 is TGCACCTGCAGTGCGGCCCGACTGTCTAGTCAAAAC. The genes are TRBV1 and TRBJ2-4; tentative D call: TRBD2 (5 bases). The read halts 4 residues ahead of the CDR3 end, with the missing end drawn from the germline J gene. Germline assignment: CDR1 NSQYPW and CDR2 LRSPGD (reference sequence). V was shortened by 3 bases and J by 0 bases, with 13 bases between the two germline ends. This CDR3 is 16 amino acids long.

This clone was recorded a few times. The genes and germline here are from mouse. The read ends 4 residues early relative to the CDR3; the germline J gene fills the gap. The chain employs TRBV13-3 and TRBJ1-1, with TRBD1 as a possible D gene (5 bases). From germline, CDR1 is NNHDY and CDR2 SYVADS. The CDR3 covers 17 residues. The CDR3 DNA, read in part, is TGTGCCAGCAGTGACAGGACAAAACGGGACTGGGGGGGA. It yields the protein CASSDRTKRDWGG. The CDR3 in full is CASSDRTKRDWGGEVFF.

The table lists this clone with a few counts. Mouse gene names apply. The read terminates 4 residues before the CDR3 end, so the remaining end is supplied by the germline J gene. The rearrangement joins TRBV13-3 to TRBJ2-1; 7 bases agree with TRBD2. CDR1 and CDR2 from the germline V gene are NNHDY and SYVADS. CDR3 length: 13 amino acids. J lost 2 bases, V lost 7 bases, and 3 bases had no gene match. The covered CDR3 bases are TGTGCCAGCGGGGGGGACGACTATGCT. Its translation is CASGGDDYA. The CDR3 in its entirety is CASGGDDYAEQFF.

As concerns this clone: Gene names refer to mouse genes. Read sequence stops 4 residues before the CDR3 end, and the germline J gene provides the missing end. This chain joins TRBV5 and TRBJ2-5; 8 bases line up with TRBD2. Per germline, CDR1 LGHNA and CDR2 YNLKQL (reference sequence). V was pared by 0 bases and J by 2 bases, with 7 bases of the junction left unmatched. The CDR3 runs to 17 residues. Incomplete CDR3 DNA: TGTGCCAGCAGCCAAGATCCCTGGGGGGTTGTCCAAGAC. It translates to CASSQDPWGVVQD. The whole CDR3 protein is CASSQDPWGVVQDTQYF.

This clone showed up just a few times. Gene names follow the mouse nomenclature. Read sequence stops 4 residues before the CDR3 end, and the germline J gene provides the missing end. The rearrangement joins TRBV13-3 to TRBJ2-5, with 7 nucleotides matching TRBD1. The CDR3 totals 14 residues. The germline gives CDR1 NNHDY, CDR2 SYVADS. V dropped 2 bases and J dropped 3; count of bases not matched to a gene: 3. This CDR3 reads CASSEQGPQDTQYF. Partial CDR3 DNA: TGTGCCAGCAGTGAACAGGGGCCTCAAGAC.

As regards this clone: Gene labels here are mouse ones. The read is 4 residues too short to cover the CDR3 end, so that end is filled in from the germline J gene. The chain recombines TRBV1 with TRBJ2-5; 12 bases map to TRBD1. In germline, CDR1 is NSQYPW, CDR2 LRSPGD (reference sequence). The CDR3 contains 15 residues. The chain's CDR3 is CTCSARDRGRDTQYF. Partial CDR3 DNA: TGCACCTGCAGTGCAAGGGACAGGGGGCGCGAC.

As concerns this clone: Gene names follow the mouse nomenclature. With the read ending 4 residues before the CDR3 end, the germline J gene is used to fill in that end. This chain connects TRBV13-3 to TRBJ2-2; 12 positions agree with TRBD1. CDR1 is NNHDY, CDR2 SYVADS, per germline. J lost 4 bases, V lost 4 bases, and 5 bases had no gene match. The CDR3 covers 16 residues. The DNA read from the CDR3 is TGTGCCAGCAGTTTCCGGGACAGGGGGCGCACCGGG. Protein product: CASSFRDRGRTG. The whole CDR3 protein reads CASSFRDRGRTGQLYF.

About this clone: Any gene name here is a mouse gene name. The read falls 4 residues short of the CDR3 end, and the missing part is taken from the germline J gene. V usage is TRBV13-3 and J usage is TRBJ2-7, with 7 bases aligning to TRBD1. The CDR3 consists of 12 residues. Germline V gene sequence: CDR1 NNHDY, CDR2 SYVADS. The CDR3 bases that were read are TGTGCCAGCACCCAGACAGGGTAT. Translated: CASTQTGY. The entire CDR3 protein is CASTQTGYEQYF.

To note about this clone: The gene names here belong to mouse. CDR3 loop: CASGDVRGSNERLFF. The covered CDR3 bases are TGTGCCAGCGGTGATGTGAGGGGTTCCAACGAA. The V call is TRBV13-2, the J call TRBJ1-4; a weak D match, TRBD1 (5 bases). The sequence runs out 4 residues before the end of the CDR3; the remainder is reconstructed from the germline J gene. CDR3 length equals 15 residues. V lost 0 bases to trimming and J lost 1 base, with 7 bases between them. Germline lookup yields CDR1 NNHNN and CDR2 SYGAGS (reference sequence).

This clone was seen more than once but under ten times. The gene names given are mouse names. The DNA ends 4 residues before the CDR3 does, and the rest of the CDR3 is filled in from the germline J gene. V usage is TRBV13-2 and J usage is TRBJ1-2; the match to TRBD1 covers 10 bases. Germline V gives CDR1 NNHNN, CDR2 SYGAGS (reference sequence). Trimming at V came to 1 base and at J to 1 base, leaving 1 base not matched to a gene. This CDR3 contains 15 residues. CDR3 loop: CASGDWTGGNSDYTF. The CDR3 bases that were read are TGTGCCAGCGGTGATTGGACAGGGGGAAACTCC.